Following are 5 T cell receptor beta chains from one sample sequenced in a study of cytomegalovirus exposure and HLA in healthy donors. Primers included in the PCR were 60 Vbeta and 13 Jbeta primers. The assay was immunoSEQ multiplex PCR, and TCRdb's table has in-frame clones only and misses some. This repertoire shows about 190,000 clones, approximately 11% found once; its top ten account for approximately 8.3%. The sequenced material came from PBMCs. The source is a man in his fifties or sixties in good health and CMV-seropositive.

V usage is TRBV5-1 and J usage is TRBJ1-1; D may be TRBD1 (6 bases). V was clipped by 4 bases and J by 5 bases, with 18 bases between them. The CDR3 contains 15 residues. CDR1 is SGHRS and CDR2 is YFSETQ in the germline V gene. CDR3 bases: TGCGCCAGCAGCCCGTCCGGGCCAGGGGTGACTGAAGCTTTCTTT. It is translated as CASSPSGPGVTEAFF.

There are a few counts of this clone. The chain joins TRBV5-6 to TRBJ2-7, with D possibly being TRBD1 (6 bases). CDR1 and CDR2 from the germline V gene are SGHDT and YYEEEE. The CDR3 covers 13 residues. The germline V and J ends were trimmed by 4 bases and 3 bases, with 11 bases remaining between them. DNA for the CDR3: TGTGCCAGCAGCACCGGACAGAACTACGAGCAGTACTTC. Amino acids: CASSTGQNYEQYF.

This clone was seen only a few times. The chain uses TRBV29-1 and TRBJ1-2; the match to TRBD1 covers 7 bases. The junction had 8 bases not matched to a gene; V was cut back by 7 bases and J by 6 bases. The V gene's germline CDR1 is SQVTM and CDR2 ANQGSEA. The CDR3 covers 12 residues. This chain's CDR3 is CSGNTGEDGYTF. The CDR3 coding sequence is TGCAGCGGTAATACAGGGGAGGATGGCTACACCTTC.

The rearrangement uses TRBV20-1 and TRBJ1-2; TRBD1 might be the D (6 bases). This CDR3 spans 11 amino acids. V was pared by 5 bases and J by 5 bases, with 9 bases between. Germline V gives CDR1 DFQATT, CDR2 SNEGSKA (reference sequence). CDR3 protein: CSALQGYGYTF. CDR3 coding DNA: TGCAGTGCTCTACAGGGATATGGCTACACCTTC.

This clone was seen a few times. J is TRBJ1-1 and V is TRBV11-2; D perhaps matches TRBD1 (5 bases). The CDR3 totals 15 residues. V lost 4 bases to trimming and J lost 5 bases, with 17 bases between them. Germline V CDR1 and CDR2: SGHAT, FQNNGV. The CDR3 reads CASSSQIGVWTEAFF. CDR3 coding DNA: TGTGCCAGCAGCTCCCAAATAGGGGTTTGGACTGAAGCTTTCTTT.